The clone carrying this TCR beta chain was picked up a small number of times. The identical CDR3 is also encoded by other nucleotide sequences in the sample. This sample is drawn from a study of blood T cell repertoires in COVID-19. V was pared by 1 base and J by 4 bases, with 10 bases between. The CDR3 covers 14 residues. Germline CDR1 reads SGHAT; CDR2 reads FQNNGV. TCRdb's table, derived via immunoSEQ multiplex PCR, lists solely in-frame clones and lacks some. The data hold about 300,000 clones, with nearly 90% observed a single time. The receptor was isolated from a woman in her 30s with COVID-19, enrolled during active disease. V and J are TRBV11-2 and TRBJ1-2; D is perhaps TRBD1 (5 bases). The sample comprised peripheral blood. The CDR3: CASSLGAGSYGYTF. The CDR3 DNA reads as TGTGCCAGCAGCTTAGGGGCAGGGTCCTATGGCTACACCTTC.